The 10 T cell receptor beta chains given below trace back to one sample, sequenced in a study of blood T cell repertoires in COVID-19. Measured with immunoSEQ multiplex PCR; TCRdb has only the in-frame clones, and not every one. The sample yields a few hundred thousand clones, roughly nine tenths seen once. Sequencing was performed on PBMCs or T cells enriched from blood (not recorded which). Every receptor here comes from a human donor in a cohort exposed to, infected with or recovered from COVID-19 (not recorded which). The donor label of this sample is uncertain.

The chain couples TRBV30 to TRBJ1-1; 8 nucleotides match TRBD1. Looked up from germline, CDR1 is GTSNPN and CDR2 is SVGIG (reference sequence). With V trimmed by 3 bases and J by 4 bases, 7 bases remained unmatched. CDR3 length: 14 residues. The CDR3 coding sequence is TGTGCCTGGAGGGGGACAGGATCTGGCACTGAAGCTTTCTTT. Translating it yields CAWRGTGSGTEAFF.

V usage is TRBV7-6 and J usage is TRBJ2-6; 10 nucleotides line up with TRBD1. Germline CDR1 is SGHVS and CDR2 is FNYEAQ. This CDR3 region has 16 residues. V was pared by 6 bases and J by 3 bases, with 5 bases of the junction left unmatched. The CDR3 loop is CASRKGQGRGANVLTF. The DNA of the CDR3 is TGTGCCAGCAGAAAGGGACAGGGGCGTGGGGCCAACGTCCTGACTTTC.

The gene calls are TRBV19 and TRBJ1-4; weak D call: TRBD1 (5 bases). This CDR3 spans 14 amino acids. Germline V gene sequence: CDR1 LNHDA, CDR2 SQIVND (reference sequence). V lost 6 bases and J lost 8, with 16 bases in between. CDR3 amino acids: CASSPGGDMEKLFF. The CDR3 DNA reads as TGTGCCAGTAGCCCTGGAGGGGATATGGAAAAACTGTTTTTT.

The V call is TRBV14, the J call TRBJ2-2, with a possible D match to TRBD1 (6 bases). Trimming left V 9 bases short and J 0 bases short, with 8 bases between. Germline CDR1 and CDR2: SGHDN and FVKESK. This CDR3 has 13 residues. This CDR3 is CASRTANTGELFF. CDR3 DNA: TGTGCCAGTAGGACAGCGAACACCGGGGAGCTGTTTTTT.

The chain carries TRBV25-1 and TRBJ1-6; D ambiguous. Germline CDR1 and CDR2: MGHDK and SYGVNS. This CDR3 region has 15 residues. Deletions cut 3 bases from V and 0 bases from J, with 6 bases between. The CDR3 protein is CASSDLSSYNSPLHF. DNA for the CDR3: TGTGCCAGCAGTGATCTTAGCTCCTATAATTCACCCCTCCACTTT. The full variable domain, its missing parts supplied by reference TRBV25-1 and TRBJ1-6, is EADIYQTPRYLVIGTGKKITLECSQTMGHDKMYWYQQDPGMELHLIHYSYGVNSTEKGDLSSESTVSRIRTEHFPLTLESARPSHTSQYLCASSDLSSYNSPLHFGNGTRLTVT.

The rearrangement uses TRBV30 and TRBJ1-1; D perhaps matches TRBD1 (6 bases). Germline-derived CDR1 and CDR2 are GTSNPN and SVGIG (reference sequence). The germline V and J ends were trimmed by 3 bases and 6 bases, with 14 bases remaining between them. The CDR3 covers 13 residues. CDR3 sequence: CAWSGWTAAEAFF. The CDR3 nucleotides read TGTGCCTGGAGCGGATGGACAGCAGCTGAAGCTTTCTTT.

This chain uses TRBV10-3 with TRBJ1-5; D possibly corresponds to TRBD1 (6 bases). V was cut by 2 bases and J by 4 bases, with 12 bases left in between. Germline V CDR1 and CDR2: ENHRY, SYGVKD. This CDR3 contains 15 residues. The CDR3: CAISETGLGNQPQHF. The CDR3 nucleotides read TGTGCCATCAGTGAGACAGGGTTAGGTAATCAGCCCCAGCATTTT.

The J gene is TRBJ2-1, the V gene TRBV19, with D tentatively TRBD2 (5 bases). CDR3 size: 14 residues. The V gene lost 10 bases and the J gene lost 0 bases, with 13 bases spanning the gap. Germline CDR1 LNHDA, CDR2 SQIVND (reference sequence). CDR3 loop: CATRIGSSYNEQFF. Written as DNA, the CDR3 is TGTGCCACCCGTATAGGGAGCTCCTACAATGAGCAGTTCTTC.

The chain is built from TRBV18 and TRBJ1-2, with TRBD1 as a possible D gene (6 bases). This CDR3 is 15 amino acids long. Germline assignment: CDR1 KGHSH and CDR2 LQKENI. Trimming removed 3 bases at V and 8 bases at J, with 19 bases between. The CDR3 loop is CASSPNLQGLSGYTF. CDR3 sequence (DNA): TGTGCCAGCTCACCGAACCTGCAGGGGCTCTCCGGCTACACCTTC.

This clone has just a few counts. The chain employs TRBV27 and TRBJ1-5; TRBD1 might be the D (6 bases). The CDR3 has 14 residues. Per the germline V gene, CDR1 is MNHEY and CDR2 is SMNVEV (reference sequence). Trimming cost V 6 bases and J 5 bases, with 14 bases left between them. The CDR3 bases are TGTGCCAGCAGCTTGGACAGCACACATCAGCCCCAGCATTTT. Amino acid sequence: CASSLDSTHQPQHF.